This TCR beta chain was captured in a study of blood T cell repertoires in COVID-19. Study-level background: Acute-phase and convalescent COVID-19 samples originated in the United States, Italy and Spain. Nucleic acid was either cDNA or gDNA, and it came from T cells, B-cell-depleted T cells, or PBMCs.

Trimming at V came to 5 bases and at J to 5 bases, leaving 8 bases not matched to a gene. CDR3 length: 14 residues. CDR1 is SGHDT and CDR2 is YYEEEE in the germline V gene. Source study methods: Estimation of nucleated cell counts relied on the amplification of reference gene primers. Profiling relied on immunoSEQ multiplex PCR, and the TCRdb table lists in-frame clones only, not all of them. Clone size and the V and J calls come from that table; the DNA yielded D and trimming. In the table there are about 480,000 clones, around 89% of which are singletons. The chain links TRBV5-6 to TRBJ1-1; the match to TRBD1 covers 8 bases. The sample comprised PBMCs or T cells enriched from blood (not recorded which). The clonotype was recovered from a woman aged 40-49 years who had recovered from COVID-19. The CDR3 DNA sequence: TGTGCCAGCAGGGCTGACAGGGGTTGGACTGAAGCTTTCTTT. Translating it yields CASRADRGWTEAFF.